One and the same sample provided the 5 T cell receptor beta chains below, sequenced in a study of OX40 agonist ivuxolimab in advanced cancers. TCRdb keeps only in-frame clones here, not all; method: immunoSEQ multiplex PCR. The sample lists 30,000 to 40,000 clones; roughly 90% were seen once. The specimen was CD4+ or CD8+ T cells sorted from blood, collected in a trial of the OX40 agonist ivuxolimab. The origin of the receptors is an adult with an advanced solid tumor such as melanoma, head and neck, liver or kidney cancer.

The DNA of the CDR3 is TGTGCCAGCAGCCCACAGGGTGGGGGCACAGATACGCAGTATTTT. It encodes CASSPQGGGTDTQYF. The rearrangement links TRBV7-2 to TRBJ2-3, with a weak D call TRBD1 (6 bases). The CDR3 has 15 amino acids. From germline, CDR1 is SGHTA and CDR2 FQGNSA. V gave up 5 bases and J gave up 1 base, with 13 bases separating them.

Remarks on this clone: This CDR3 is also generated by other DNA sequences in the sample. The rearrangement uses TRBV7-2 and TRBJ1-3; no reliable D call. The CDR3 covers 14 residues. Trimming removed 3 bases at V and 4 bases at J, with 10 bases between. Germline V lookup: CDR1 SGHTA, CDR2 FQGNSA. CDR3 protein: CASSFRGEGNTIYF. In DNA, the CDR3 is TGTGCCAGCAGCTTTCGCGGGGAAGGAAACACCATATATTTT.

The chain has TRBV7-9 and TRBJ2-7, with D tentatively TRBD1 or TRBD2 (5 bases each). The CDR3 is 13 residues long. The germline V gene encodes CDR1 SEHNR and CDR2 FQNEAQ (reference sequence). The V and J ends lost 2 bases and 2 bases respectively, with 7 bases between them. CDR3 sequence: CASSLPGPYEQYF. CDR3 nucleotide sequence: TGTGCCAGCAGCTTACCGGGACCCTACGAGCAGTACTTC.

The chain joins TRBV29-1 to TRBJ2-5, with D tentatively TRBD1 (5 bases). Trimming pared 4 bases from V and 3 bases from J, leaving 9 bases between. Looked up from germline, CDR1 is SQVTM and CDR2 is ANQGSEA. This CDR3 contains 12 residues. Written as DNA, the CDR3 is TGCAGCGTTGTAGGCAGGGAAGAGACCCAGTACTTC. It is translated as CSVVGREETQYF.

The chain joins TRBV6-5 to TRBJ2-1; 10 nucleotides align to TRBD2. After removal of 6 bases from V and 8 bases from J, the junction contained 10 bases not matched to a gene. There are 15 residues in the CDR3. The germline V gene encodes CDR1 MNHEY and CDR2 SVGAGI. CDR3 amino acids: CASSSGLALIHEQFF. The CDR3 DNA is TGTGCCAGCAGCTCGGGACTAGCGTTGATCCATGAGCAGTTCTTC.